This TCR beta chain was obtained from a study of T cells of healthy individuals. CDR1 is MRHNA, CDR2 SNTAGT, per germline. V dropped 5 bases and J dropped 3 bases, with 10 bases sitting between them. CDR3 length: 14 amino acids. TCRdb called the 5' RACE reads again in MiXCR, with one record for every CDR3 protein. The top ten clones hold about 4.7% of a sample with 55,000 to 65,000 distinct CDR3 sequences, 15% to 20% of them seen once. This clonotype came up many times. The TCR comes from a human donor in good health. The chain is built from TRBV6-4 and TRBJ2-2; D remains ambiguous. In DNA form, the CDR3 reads TGTGCCAGCAGTAGTACAAAGGACACCGGGGAGCTGTTTTTT. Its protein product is CASSSTKDTGELFF.